This T cell receptor beta chain was recorded in a study of T-cell memory formation after mild COVID-19. The CDR3 covers 14 residues. V was cut by 4 bases and J by 5 bases, with 15 bases left in between. Germline V gene sequence: CDR1 SGHDT, CDR2 YYEEEE. Findings and limits, study-wide: Clones that contracted clustered mainly in CM and EM if CD4+ and in EMRA if CD8+.

There are a few counts of this clonotype. Its antigen is not identified. TCRdb independently ran MiXCR on the 5' RACE reads; one entry per CDR3 protein. The table includes 85,000 to 120,000 distinct CDR3 sequences, approximately 15% detected once. The sequenced sample was PBMCs or a T cell subset sorted from them (not recorded which). This TCR was recovered from an adult woman who had mild COVID-19 (a few samples of this study predate the infection). Cell type and time point are not known. The gene calls are TRBV5-6 and TRBJ1-1, with no clear D. The chain's CDR3 is CASSLSPGETEAFF. CDR3 bases: TGTGCCAGCAGCCTCTCCCCAGGAGAAACTGAAGCTTTCTTT.